The 6 T cell receptor beta chains in this list originate from one sample, sequenced in a study of post-analysis software for immune sequencing data. Whole-study results and caveats: When patients were compared with controls, a handful of TRBV segments were more frequent, TRBV5-6, TRBV5-1 and TRBV20-1 among them.

Every TCR beta cDNA library bore unique molecular identifiers. One entry per CDR3 protein, called by TCRdb with MiXCR from the PCR reads. The sample holds some 690,000 distinct CDR3 sequences, around 60% seen once. These receptors have no known antigen. Sequencing was performed on blood. These receptor sequences come from a girl under 10 years old with multiple sclerosis.

Points on this clonotype: The junction does not match germline at one end; this may be a read error. The V call is TRBV15, the J call TRBJ2-4, with 11 bases matching TRBD2. Per germline, CDR1 LNHNV and CDR2 YYDKDF (reference sequence). The CDR3 loop spans 19 amino acids. The DNA for the CDR3 is TGTGCCACCAGCAGAGTTCATGTAGCGGGGGGGCCGCGAAAGCACATTCGGTACTTC. Translating it yields CATSRVHVAGGPRKHIRYF.

V usage is TRBV29-1 and J usage is TRBJ2-3, with no clear D. Germline V gives CDR1 SQVTM, CDR2 ANQGSEA. V was trimmed by 0 bases and J by 0 bases, leaving 1 base between them. CDR3 length equals 12 residues. The CDR3, as DNA: TGCAGCGTTGAAGAGAGCACAGATACGCAGTATTTT. This encodes CSVEESTDTQYF.

This chain uses TRBV20-1 with TRBJ2-3, with 7 bases lining up with TRBD2. Germline V gene lookup returns CDR1 DFQATT and CDR2 SNEGSKA (reference sequence). The CDR3 loop spans 16 amino acids. With V trimmed by 5 bases and J by 2 bases, 13 bases remained unmatched. The CDR3 reads CSALPLAGVDTDTQYF. The CDR3 nucleotides are TGCAGTGCTCTACCCCTGGCGGGGGTGGACACAGATACGCAGTATTTT.

In its sample, this clonotype was seen a few times. V usage is TRBV29-1 and J usage is TRBJ2-3; no clear D gene. Trimming removed 5 bases at V and 5 bases at J, with 11 bases between. The CDR3 length is 12 residues. Germline-derived CDR1 and CDR2 are SQVTM and ANQGSEA. The CDR3 DNA reads as TGCAGCGTTTCCGATACTGGAGATACGCAGTATTTT. This sequence encodes CSVSDTGDTQYF.

V gene TRBV7-3 combines with J gene TRBJ2-7, with 7 bases that match TRBD2. Germline loops: CDR1 SGHTA, CDR2 FQGTGA. Trimming took 1 base from V and 1 from J; bases not matched to a gene: 4. The CDR3 totals 15 residues. The CDR3 bases are TGTGCCAGCAGCTTAAGTAGCGGGTTGTCCTACGAGCAGTACTTC. Its protein is CASSLSSGLSYEQYF.

The chain recombines TRBV7-2 with TRBJ2-7; tentative D call: TRBD2 (5 bases). The germline V gene encodes CDR1 SGHTA and CDR2 FQGNSA. Trimming removed 7 bases from V and 2 bases from J, with 15 bases in between. The CDR3 contains 14 residues. The chain's CDR3 is CASTVWSGTYEQYF. Written as DNA, the CDR3 is TGTGCCAGCACAGTCTGGAGCGGCACCTACGAGCAGTACTTC. The complete variable domain, with remaining parts taken from reference TRBV7-2 and TRBJ2-7, reads GAGVSQSPSNKVTEKGKDVELRCDPISGHTALYWYRQSLGQGLEFLIYFQGNSAPDKSGLPSDRFSAERTGGSVSTLTIQRTQQEDSAVYLCASTVWSGTYEQYFGPGTRLTVT.